The 4 T cell receptor beta chains given below trace back to one sample, sequenced in a study of neurological immune-mediated disorders. Each CDR3 protein is one row after TCRdb ran MiXCR on the 5' RACE reads. The sample holds 45,000 to 65,000 distinct CDR3 sequences; 7.5% to 9.5% are singletons and the top ten take over 1.5%. The time point denotes: longitudinal time-point 3. The material sequenced was PBMCs. These receptors all stem from a woman in her forties in good health.

This clonotype occurred many times. The CDR3 does not close with the conserved phenylalanine or tryptophan, likely indicating a read error. The DNA is left out, because the CDR3 cannot be placed on it with certainty; the CDR3 is given as TCRdb lists it. V and J are TRBV6-1 and TRBJ2-4; TRBD1 is taken as the D call from the table, unchecked against the DNA. The germline CDR1 and CDR2 sequences are MNHNS and SASEGT. From its first to its last residue, the CDR3 has 12 amino acids. CDR3 region: CASSESGTIHFP.

There are many counts of this clonotype. This sequence joins TRBV7-2 and TRBJ1-6; no reliable D call. This CDR3 contains 16 residues. V was cut by 0 bases and J by 5 bases, with 11 bases left in between. The germline V gene encodes CDR1 SGHTA and CDR2 FQGNSA. CDR3 DNA: TGTGCCAGCAGCTTAGCGCCGCAGGTGAATAATTCACCCCTCCACTTT. It specifies CASSLAPQVNNSPLHF.

This clonotype was seen at least ten times. The chain recombines TRBV11-2 with TRBJ1-6; 7 bases fit TRBD1. This CDR3 contains 15 residues. CDR1 and CDR2 from the germline V gene are SGHAT and FQNNGV. J lost 7 bases, V lost 4 bases, and 7 bases had no gene match. This CDR3 reads CASSSTGAQNSPLHF. DNA for the CDR3: TGTGCCAGCAGCTCCACAGGGGCGCAGAATTCACCCCTCCACTTT.

This clonotype has at least ten counts. The chain is built from TRBV29-1 and TRBJ1-1; no definite D call. Germline CDR1 reads SQVTM; CDR2 reads ANQGSEA. This CDR3 is 13 amino acids long. V shed 3 bases and J shed 1 base, with 9 bases lying between them. The CDR3 is CSVEADSNTEAFF. In DNA, the CDR3 is TGCAGCGTTGAGGCGGATTCGAACACTGAAGCTTTCTTT.